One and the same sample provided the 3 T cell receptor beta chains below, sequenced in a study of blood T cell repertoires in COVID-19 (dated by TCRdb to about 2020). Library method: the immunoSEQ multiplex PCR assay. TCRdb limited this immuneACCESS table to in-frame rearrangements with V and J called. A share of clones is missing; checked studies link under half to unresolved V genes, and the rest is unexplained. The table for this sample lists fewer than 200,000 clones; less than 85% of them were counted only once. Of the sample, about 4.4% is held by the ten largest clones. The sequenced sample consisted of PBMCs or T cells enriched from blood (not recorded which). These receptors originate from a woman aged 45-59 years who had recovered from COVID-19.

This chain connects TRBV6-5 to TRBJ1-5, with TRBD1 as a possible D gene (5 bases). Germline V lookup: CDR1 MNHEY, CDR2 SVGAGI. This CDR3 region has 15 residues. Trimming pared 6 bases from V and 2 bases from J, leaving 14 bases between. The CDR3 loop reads CASSLQGFGNQPQHF. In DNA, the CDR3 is TGTGCCAGCAGCCTCCAGGGATTTGGCAATCAGCCCCAGCATTTT.

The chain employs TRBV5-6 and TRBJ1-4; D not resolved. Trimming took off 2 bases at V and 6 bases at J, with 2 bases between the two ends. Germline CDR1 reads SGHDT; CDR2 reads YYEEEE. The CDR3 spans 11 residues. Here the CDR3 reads CASSFDEKLFF. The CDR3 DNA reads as TGTGCCAGCAGCTTCGATGAAAAACTGTTTTTT.

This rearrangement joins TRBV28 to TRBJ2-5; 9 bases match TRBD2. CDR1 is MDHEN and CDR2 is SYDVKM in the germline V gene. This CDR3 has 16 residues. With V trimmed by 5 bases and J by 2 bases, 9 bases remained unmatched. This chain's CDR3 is CASSPERGALQETQYF. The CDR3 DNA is TGTGCCAGCAGTCCTGAGCGGGGGGCGTTACAAGAGACCCAGTACTTC. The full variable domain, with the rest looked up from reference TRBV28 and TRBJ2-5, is DVKVTQSSRYLVKRTGEKVFLECVQDMDHENMFWYRQDPGLGLRLIYFSYDVKMKEKGDIPEGYSVSREKKERFSLILESASTNQTSMYLCASSPERGALQETQYFGPGTRLLVL.